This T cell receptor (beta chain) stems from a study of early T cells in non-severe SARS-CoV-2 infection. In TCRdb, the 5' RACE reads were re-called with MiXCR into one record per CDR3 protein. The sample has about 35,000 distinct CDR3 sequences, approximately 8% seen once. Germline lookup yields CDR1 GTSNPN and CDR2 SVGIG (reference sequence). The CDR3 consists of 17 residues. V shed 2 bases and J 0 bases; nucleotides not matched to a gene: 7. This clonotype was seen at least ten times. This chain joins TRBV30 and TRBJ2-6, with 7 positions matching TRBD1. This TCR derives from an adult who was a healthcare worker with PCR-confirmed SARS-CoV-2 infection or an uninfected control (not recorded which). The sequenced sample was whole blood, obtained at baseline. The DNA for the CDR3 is TGTGCCTGGAGTTCCCGGGACAGCTACTCTGGGGCCAACGTCCTGACTTTC. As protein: CAWSSRDSYSGANVLTF.